A selection of T cell receptor beta chains follows, all from one sample in a study of T-cell memory formation after mild COVID-19. Each CDR3 protein is one row after TCRdb ran MiXCR on the 5' RACE reads. The sample shows about 360,000 distinct CDR3 sequences, around 14% of them seen only once. Sequencing used PBMCs or a T cell subset sorted from them (not recorded which). These receptors all stem from a man in his late teens or twenties who had mild COVID-19 (a few samples of this study predate the infection). Cell type and time point are not known. CDR3s include the opening cysteine and the closing phenylalanine or tryptophan. A D gene is named only where the DNA matches it firmly. Rows may omit the clone size; those that give it use once, few, many or a size class.

cdr3_aa: CASRADPGIPNEKLFF; cdr3_nt: TGCGCCAGCAGGGCCGACCCGGGGATACCTAATGAAAAACTGTTTTTT; clone_size: few; v_call: TRBV5-1; d_call: -; j_call: TRBJ1-4
cdr3_aa: CASRSSTVNTEAFF; cdr3_nt: TGTGCCAGCAGATCGTCGACGGTGAACACTGAAGCTTTCTTT; clone_size: -; v_call: TRBV28; d_call: -; j_call: TRBJ1-1
cdr3_aa: CASSFQTSGDTQYF; cdr3_nt: TGTGCCAGCAGTTTCCAAACGTCAGGTGATACGCAGTATTTT; clone_size: -; v_call: TRBV12-3/TRBV12-4; d_call: -; j_call: TRBJ2-3
cdr3_aa: CASTLAPDARQPQHF; cdr3_nt: TGTGCCAGCACCTTGGCTCCTGACGCCCGACAGCCCCAGCATTTT; clone_size: -; v_call: TRBV12-3/TRBV12-4; d_call: -; j_call: TRBJ1-5
cdr3_aa: CASSQDRGTGELFF; cdr3_nt: TGTGCCAGCAGCCAAGATAGGGGGACCGGGGAGCTGTTTTTT; clone_size: few; v_call: TRBV3-1; d_call: -; j_call: TRBJ2-2
cdr3_aa: CSASEGWTEAFF; cdr3_nt: TGCAGTGCTAGTGAGGGGTGGACTGAAGCTTTCTTT; clone_size: -; v_call: TRBV20-1; d_call: -; j_call: TRBJ1-1
cdr3_aa: CASRKTSGSYNEQFF; cdr3_nt: TGTGCCAGCAGAAAGACTAGCGGCTCCTACAATGAGCAGTTCTTC; clone_size: -; v_call: TRBV7-2; d_call: TRBD2; j_call: TRBJ2-1
cdr3_aa: CASSRRLAGTQYF; cdr3_nt: TGTGCCAGCAGCCGAAGACTAGCCGGCACGCAGTATTTT; clone_size: -; v_call: TRBV4-2; d_call: TRBD2; j_call: TRBJ2-3
cdr3_aa: CATSDIENTEAFF; cdr3_nt: TGTGCCACCAGTGACATCGAAAACACTGAAGCTTTCTTT; clone_size: many; v_call: TRBV24-1; d_call: -; j_call: TRBJ1-1
cdr3_aa: CASSFQGAANYGYTF; cdr3_nt: TGTGCCAGCAGCTTTCAGGGGGCGGCTAACTATGGCTACACCTTC; clone_size: few; v_call: TRBV11-2; d_call: TRBD1; j_call: TRBJ1-2
cdr3_aa: CASSPGAVTAFF; cdr3_nt: TGTGCCAGCAGCCCTGGGGCCGTAACGGCTTTCTTT; clone_size: many; v_call: TRBV5-5; d_call: -; j_call: TRBJ1-1
cdr3_aa: CSAPSGGYNEQFF; cdr3_nt: TGCAGTGCTCCTAGCGGGGGCTACAATGAGCAGTTCTTC; clone_size: few; v_call: TRBV20-1; d_call: TRBD2; j_call: TRBJ2-1
cdr3_aa: CSARRGHGNTEAFF; cdr3_nt: TGCAGTGCTAGAAGGGGGCACGGGAACACTGAAGCTTTCTTT; clone_size: -; v_call: TRBV20-1; d_call: TRBD1; j_call: TRBJ1-1
cdr3_aa: CASSLPSDRGYGYTF; cdr3_nt: TGTGCCAGCAGTCTACCTAGCGACAGGGGATATGGCTACACCTTC; clone_size: -; v_call: TRBV6-1; d_call: TRBD1; j_call: TRBJ1-2
cdr3_aa: CASSDGAGDYNEQFF; cdr3_nt: TGTGCCAGCAGTGACGGGGCGGGGGACTACAATGAGCAGTTCTTC; clone_size: many; v_call: TRBV6-1; d_call: TRBD2; j_call: TRBJ2-1
cdr3_aa: CASTARRGSFHGYTF; cdr3_nt: TGTGCCAGCACCGCCCGCAGGGGATCTTTCCATGGCTACACCTTC; clone_size: few; v_call: TRBV6-2/TRBV6-3; d_call: -; j_call: TRBJ1-2
cdr3_aa: CASSGTYQETQYF; cdr3_nt: TGTGCCAGCAGTGGAACGTACCAAGAGACCCAGTACTTC; clone_size: few; v_call: TRBV7-9; d_call: -; j_call: TRBJ2-5
cdr3_aa: CASSLVERPNTEAFF; cdr3_nt: TGTGCCAGCAGCTTGGTTGAGCGACCGAACACTGAAGCTTTCTTT; clone_size: -; v_call: TRBV5-6; d_call: -; j_call: TRBJ1-1
cdr3_aa: CASSPGLASEQFF; cdr3_nt: TGTGCCAGCAGCCCCGGACTAGCGAGTGAGCAGTTCTTC; clone_size: few; v_call: TRBV13; d_call: TRBD2; j_call: TRBJ2-1
cdr3_aa: CASSQEGDGWGEQFF; cdr3_nt: TGTGCCAGCAGCCAAGAGGGGGACGGATGGGGTGAGCAGTTCTTC; clone_size: -; v_call: TRBV3-1; d_call: -; j_call: TRBJ2-1